This TCR beta chain was found in a study of metastatic and nonmetastatic thyroid tumors. Across the whole study: Patients with malignant and benign thyroid disease provided blood and tumor or nodule tissue, whose repertoires were compared.

Original methodology: A classifier for distant metastasis in papillary thyroid cancer was constructed using CDR3 differences observed across clinicopathological groups. TCRdb re-clonotyped the PCR reads through MiXCR. The V and J calls and clone size come from TCRdb's table, not from the authors' own analysis. Altogether about 92,000 clones are present, 15% being singletons, with the ten largest covering 3.6%. Study-level points and caveats: The study reportedly found significantly higher TCR beta diversity in malignant thyroid tumors than benign nodules, in blood and tumor.

Before thyroid surgery, none of the patients had received any treatment. This CDR3 region has 17 residues. V lost 2 bases, J lost 5 bases, and 16 bases lay in between. Germline values: CDR1 MNHNS, CDR2 SASEGT. Ten or more counts support this clone. Its antigen is still unknown. Material for sequencing was blood. The receptor was derived from a female donor with papillary thyroid cancer or a benign thyroid nodule (not recorded which). Some clones in this sample may be carry-over from other donors' samples. This chain links TRBV6-1 with TRBJ1-6, with a weak D call TRBD1 (6 bases). The CDR3 nucleotides read TGTGCCAGCAGTGAAATAAATTGGGGGGCCAATAATTCACCCCTCCACTTT. It is translated as CASSEINWGANNSPLHF.